The next 2 T cell receptor beta chains were all read from a single sample in a study of T-cell reconstitution after alpha-beta-depleted transplantation in children. Unique molecular identifiers tagged the TCRbeta library. TCRdb called the PCR reads again in MiXCR, with one record for every CDR3 protein. Here the sample spans 180,000 or so distinct CDR3 sequences, 6.3% being singletons. This sample comprised PBMCs, obtained before TCRalphabeta/CD19-depleted stem cell transplant. The receptors derive from a girl under two years old with combined immunodeficiency, due to receive a stem cell transplant.

This clonotype has ten or more counts. The chain couples TRBV9 to TRBJ2-1; 16 nucleotides match TRBD2. Unmatched junction bases numbered 6, after V lost 2 bases and J lost 7 bases. CDR3 length equals 17 residues. Looked up from germline, CDR1 is SGDLS and CDR2 is YYNGEE. Here the CDR3 DNA reads TGTGCCAGCAGCGTTAACGCGGGACTAGCGGGAGGGAATGAGCAGTTCTTC. Protein sequence: CASSVNAGLAGGNEQFF.

This clonotype was counted at least ten times. The rearrangement joins TRBV29-1 to TRBJ1-1; D is ambiguous. CDR1 and CDR2 (germline): SQVTM, ANQGSEA. V was shortened by 2 bases and J by 1 base, with 11 bases between the two germline ends. The CDR3 loop spans 14 amino acids. CDR3 residues: CSVEQTVGNTEAFF. CDR3 in DNA: TGCAGCGTTGAACAGACGGTAGGGAACACTGAAGCTTTCTTT.